These 21 T cell receptor beta chains share one sample of origin, sequenced in a study of blood T cell repertoires in COVID-19. Using immunoSEQ multiplex PCR, the repertoire was profiled, and TCRdb retains in-frame clones only, with some absent. Found here are approximately 140,000 clones, 65% to 85% of them singletons; the top ten hold more than 5%. Sequenced material: PBMCs or T cells enriched from blood (not recorded which). The origin of the receptors is a woman aged 50 to 60 who had been exposed to COVID-19.

The chain joins TRBV28 to TRBJ2-1; TRBD2 agrees at 9 bases. Germline V gene data show CDR1 as MDHEN and CDR2 as SYDVKM. This CDR3 comprises 16 residues. The trim removed 7 bases at V and 9 bases at J, leaving 16 bases unmatched. Written as DNA, the CDR3 is TGTGCCAGCACTACCCCGGGCCCTAGCGGGACGGGTGAGCAGTTCTTC. Encoded protein: CASTTPGPSGTGEQFF. Based on the CDR3 plus reference TRBV28 and TRBJ2-1, the full variable domain is DVKVTQSSRYLVKRTGEKVFLECVQDMDHENMFWYRQDPGLGLRLIYFSYDVKMKEKGDIPEGYSVSREKKERFSLILESASTNQTSMYLCASTTPGPSGTGEQFFGPGTRLTVL.

The chain links TRBV7-8 to TRBJ1-1; 10 bases are shared with TRBD1. The CDR3 is 17 amino acids. The V and J ends lost 3 bases and 0 bases, in that order; junction bases with no gene match: 7. Germline V lookup: CDR1 SGHVS, CDR2 FQNEAQ. The CDR3 loop is CASSLAGTGAMNTEAFF. CDR3 DNA sequence: TGTGCCAGCAGCTTGGCCGGGACAGGGGCGATGAACACTGAAGCTTTCTTT.

This clone is a singleton in its sample. The CDR3 nucleotides are TGTGCCAGCAGCTCCGCGGGGGCCCTGGGGACTGAAGCTTTCTTT. Protein sequence: CASSSAGALGTEAFF. The chain couples TRBV9 to TRBJ1-1, with TRBD1 as a possible D gene (6 bases). This CDR3 has 15 residues. Per germline, CDR1 SGDLS and CDR2 YYNGEE. Trimming shortened V by 4 bases and J by 5 bases, and 18 bases separated the two germline ends. The full variable domain, in which reference TRBV9 and TRBJ1-1 provide the parts outside the CDR3, is DSGVTQTPKHLITATGQRVTLRCSPRSGDLSVYWYQQSLDQGLQFLIQYYNGEERAKGNILERFSAQQFPDLHSELNLSSLELGDSALYFCASSSAGALGTEAFFGQGTRLTVV.

The chain carries TRBV6-2 or TRBV6-3 and TRBJ1-1; tentative D call: TRBD1 (6 bases). Trimming cost V 4 bases and J 2 bases, with 14 bases left between them. CDR1 and CDR2 (germline): MNHEY, SVGEGT. This CDR3 is built from 15 residues. CDR3 sequence reads: CASSSPGTFNTEAFF. CDR3 sequence (DNA): TGTGCCAGCAGTTCCCCCGGGACATTTAACACTGAAGCTTTCTTT.

The V gene is TRBV19, the J gene TRBJ2-1, with 9 positions matching TRBD2. The ends lost 6 bases at V and 4 bases at J; junction bases unmatched: 10. This CDR3 contains 16 residues. Germline V gene lookup returns CDR1 LNHDA and CDR2 SQIVND (reference sequence). CDR3 in amino acids: CASRPMGAGGYNEQFF. For the CDR3, the DNA is TGTGCCAGTAGGCCAATGGGAGCGGGAGGATACAATGAGCAGTTCTTC. The variable domain in full, with the rest retrieved from reference TRBV19 and TRBJ2-1, is DGGITQSPKYLFRKEGQNVTLSCEQNLNHDAMYWYRQDPGQGLRLIYYSQIVNDFQKGDIAEGYSVSREKKESFPLTVTSAQKNPTAFYLCASRPMGAGGYNEQFFGPGTRLTVL.

This clone was detected only a few times. J is TRBJ1-2 and V is TRBV7-9; D possibly corresponds to TRBD1 (5 bases). Looked up from germline, CDR1 is SEHNR and CDR2 is FQNEAQ (reference sequence). Trimming took 3 bases from V and 8 from J, leaving 16 bases between them. This CDR3 is 14 amino acids long. The CDR3 region is CASSFSARVAGYTF. CDR3 DNA sequence: TGTGCCAGCAGCTTCTCGGCCAGGGTGGCAGGCTACACCTTC.

The chain is built from TRBV24-1 and TRBJ1-4; TRBD1 aligns across 9 bases. Germline CDR1 KGHDR, CDR2 SFDVKD. The ends lost 6 bases at V and 8 bases at J; junction bases unmatched: 9. The length of the CDR3 is 15 residues. CDR3 in amino acids: CATSYTGGKLEKLFF. CDR3 coding DNA: TGTGCCACCAGTTACACAGGGGGCAAATTGGAAAAACTGTTTTTT.

This clone is a singleton in its sample. The V and J genes are TRBV5-1 and TRBJ1-1; no clear D. CDR1 and CDR2 from the germline V gene are SGHRS and YFSETQ. The germline V and J ends were trimmed by 1 base and 1 base, with 5 bases remaining between them. The CDR3 extends over 13 amino acids. As DNA, the CDR3 is TGCGCCAGCAGCTTGTTCAGGAACACTGAAGCTTTCTTT. Translating it yields CASSLFRNTEAFF. The full variable domain, rest sourced from reference TRBV5-1 and TRBJ1-1, is KAGVTQTPRYLIKTRGQQVTLSCSPISGHRSVSWYQQTPGQGLQFLFEYFSETQRNKGNFPGRFSGRQFSNSRSEMNVSTLELGDSALYLCASSLFRNTEAFFGQGTRLTVV.

This chain joins TRBV5-4 and TRBJ1-2, with a possible D match to TRBD1 (6 bases). CDR3 length: 16 amino acids. V was clipped by 0 bases and J by 7 bases, with 19 bases between them. CDR1 and CDR2 from the germline V gene are SGHNT and YYREEE (reference sequence). Written as DNA, the CDR3 is TGTGCCAGCAGCTTGGCCGGGACAAAGCTATTATTTGGCTACACCTTC. This gives the protein CASSLAGTKLLFGYTF.

The V and J genes are TRBV27 and TRBJ1-2, with a weak D call TRBD1 (6 bases). V shed 3 bases and J shed 7 bases, with 15 bases lying between them. CDR1 is MNHEY, CDR2 SMNVEV, per germline (reference sequence). The CDR3 is 14 amino acids. The CDR3 is CASSFRTGGFGYTF. The DNA of the CDR3 is TGTGCCAGCAGTTTTCGTACGGGGGGCTTTGGCTACACCTTC.

The genes are TRBV6-5 and TRBJ2-3; 12 positions match TRBD1. CDR1 is MNHEY and CDR2 is SVGAGI in the germline V gene. This CDR3 contains 15 residues. The junction had 8 bases not matched to a gene; V was cut back by 9 bases and J by 4 bases. CDR3 coding DNA: TGTGCCAGTAGGGCCGGGACAGGGGGCGCAGATACGCAGTATTTT. Translating gives CASRAGTGGADTQYF.

This clone was observed once. This sequence joins TRBV9 and TRBJ2-1, with 8 bases identical to TRBD2. The CDR3 sequence is 16 residues long. V shed 2 bases, J shed 6 bases, and the junction held 10 bases outside the gene matches. CDR1 and CDR2 (germline): SGDLS, YYNGEE. CDR3 residues: CASSVIAGYVPNEQFF. CDR3 nucleotides: TGTGCCAGCAGCGTCATAGCGGGGTACGTCCCCAATGAGCAGTTCTTC.

In its sample, this clone was seen once. The rearrangement joins TRBV5-1 to TRBJ1-2; possibly TRBD1 for D (6 bases). Germline CDR1 is SGHRS and CDR2 is YFSETQ. V was clipped by 4 bases and J by 1 base, with 14 bases between them. This CDR3 has 15 residues. CDR3 DNA: TGCGCCAGCAGCACAGGACAGCAGAATAACTATGGCTACACCTTC. Protein: CASSTGQQNNYGYTF. Drawing the rest from reference TRBV5-1 and TRBJ1-2, the complete variable domain is KAGVTQTPRYLIKTRGQQVTLSCSPISGHRSVSWYQQTPGQGLQFLFEYFSETQRNKGNFPGRFSGRQFSNSRSEMNVSTLELGDSALYLCASSTGQQNNYGYTFGSGTRLTVV.

The chain couples TRBV3-1 (or the pseudogene TRBV3-2) to TRBJ1-4, with D unresolved. The CDR3 has 16 amino acids. V dropped 0 bases and J dropped 5 bases, with 13 bases sitting between them. Germline CDR1 reads LGHDT; CDR2 reads YNNKEL (reference sequence). CDR3 coding DNA: TGTGCCAGCAGCCAAGATAAGGAGGGCCCAAATGAAAAACTGTTTTTT. This sequence encodes CASSQDKEGPNEKLFF.

The chain couples TRBV7-9 to TRBJ2-7; tentatively, D is TRBD1 (5 bases). Trimming took 5 bases from V and 3 from J, leaving 14 bases between them. Germline CDR1 reads SEHNR; CDR2 reads FQNEAQ (reference sequence). The CDR3 has 14 residues. CDR3 amino acids: CASSPDSKDYEQYF. DNA of the CDR3: TGTGCCAGCAGCCCCGACAGCAAAGACTACGAGCAGTACTTC.

V usage is TRBV10-3 and J usage is TRBJ1-2, with D tentatively TRBD1 (6 bases). The germline gives CDR1 ENHRY, CDR2 SYGVKD. Trimming took 4 bases from V and 4 from J, leaving 10 bases between them. This CDR3 comprises 13 residues. The chain's CDR3 is CAISGRGLYGYTF. The CDR3 region has the DNA TGTGCCATCAGTGGCAGGGGCCTCTATGGCTACACCTTC.

The gene calls are TRBV4-3 and TRBJ1-4, with TRBD1 matching 7 bases. The V segment lost 0 bases and the J segment 10 bases; nucleotides outside the gene matches: 8. The CDR3 loop spans 15 amino acids. Germline V gene data show CDR1 as LGHNA and CDR2 as YSLEER. The CDR3 is CASSQDVFNRGKLFF. The CDR3 DNA is TGCGCCAGCAGCCAAGATGTCTTTAACAGGGGAAAACTGTTTTTT.

The V call is TRBV27, the J call TRBJ2-1; 7 bases align to TRBD2. Losses at the gene ends were 5 bases for V and 0 bases for J; bases not matched to a gene: 4. CDR1 and CDR2 from the germline V gene are MNHEY and SMNVEV (reference sequence). The CDR3 totals 15 residues. CDR3 sequence: CASSDAGVSYNEQFF. In DNA form, the CDR3 reads TGTGCCAGCAGTGACGCGGGGGTCTCCTACAATGAGCAGTTCTTC.

The genes are TRBV18 and TRBJ1-2, with TRBD1 matching 7 bases. The CDR3 loop spans 17 amino acids. The junction had 14 bases not matched to a gene; V was cut back by 3 bases and J by 4 bases. Germline loops: CDR1 KGHSH, CDR2 LQKENI. As DNA, the CDR3 is TGTGCCAGCTCACCGCCCCGGACAGGAAAAGGGCGCTATGGCTACACCTTC. Translation: CASSPPRTGKGRYGYTF.

This clone was detected a few times. The genes are TRBV4-3 and TRBJ2-7, with D possibly matching TRBD1 (5 bases). The CDR3 length is 16 residues. The V gene lost 0 bases and the J gene lost 2 bases, with 14 bases spanning the gap. In germline, CDR1 is LGHNA, CDR2 YSLEER. The CDR3 DNA sequence: TGCGCCAGCAGCCAAGATCTAAACAGGTTTACCTACGAGCAGTACTTC. Residues: CASSQDLNRFTYEQYF.

The chain links TRBV7-9 to TRBJ2-5; D possibly corresponds to TRBD2 (6 bases). Germline V gene data show CDR1 as SEHNR and CDR2 as FQNEAQ (reference sequence). CDR3 size: 15 residues. Trimming stripped 1 base from V and 1 base from J, with 10 bases between. The CDR3 DNA reads as TGTGCCAGCAGCTTAGGGGGGAGGCCCCAAGAGACCCAGTACTTC. Its translation is CASSLGGRPQETQYF.